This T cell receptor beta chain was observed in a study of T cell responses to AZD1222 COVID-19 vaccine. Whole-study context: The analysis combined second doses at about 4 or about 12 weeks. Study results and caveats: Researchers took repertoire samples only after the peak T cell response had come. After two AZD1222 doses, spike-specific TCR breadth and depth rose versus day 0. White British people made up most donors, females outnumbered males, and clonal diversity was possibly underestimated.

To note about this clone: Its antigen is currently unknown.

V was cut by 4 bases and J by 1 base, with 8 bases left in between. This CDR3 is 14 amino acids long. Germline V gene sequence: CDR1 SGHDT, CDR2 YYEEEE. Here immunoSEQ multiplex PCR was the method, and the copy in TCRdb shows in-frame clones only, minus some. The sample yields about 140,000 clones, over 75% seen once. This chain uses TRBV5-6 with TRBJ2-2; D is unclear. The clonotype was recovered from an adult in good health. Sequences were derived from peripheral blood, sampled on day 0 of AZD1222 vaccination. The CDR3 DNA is TGTGCCAGCAGCCATAGACGGAACACCGGGGAGCTGTTTTTT. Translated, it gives CASSHRRNTGELFF.